This TCR beta chain was obtained from a study of blood T cells in healthy people across ages. In its sample, this clonotype was seen a few times. For the second PCR, which ran for about 6 to 11 cycles, a sample-barcoded 5' primer and a J-beta primer mix were used. TCRdb itself ran the 5' RACE reads through MiXCR, one entry per CDR3 protein. The sample holds about 830,000 distinct CDR3 sequences; about three fifths are singletons and the top ten take 22%. Trimming cost V 1 base and J 0 bases, with 18 bases left between them. Germline lookup yields CDR1 SSHAT and CDR2 FNYEAQ (reference sequence). This CDR3 has 18 residues.

The sequenced material came from blood. This clonotype was sampled from a young man in good health. The chain couples TRBV7-7 to TRBJ2-5, with D perhaps TRBD1 (6 bases). CDR3 sequence (DNA): TGTGCCAGCAGCTTAGGGTCAGGGGCCGCTTTATACCAAGAGACCCAGTACTTC. Protein: CASSLGSGAALYQETQYF.